Here is one T cell receptor beta chain with its context. This sample was taken from a study of blood T cell repertoires in COVID-19. Study summary: COVID-19 samples from acute and convalescent phases originated in the United States, Italy and Spain.

Living in under 30 US areas, the participants were between roughly 18 and 95 years of age. Donors were grouped by their self-reported clinical history. Participants classified as exposed had met a COVID-19 case within 2 weeks before study entry. Clones were read by immunoSEQ multiplex PCR, and TCRdb kept only the in-frame ones, dropping some. Of some 190,000 clones in the sample, approximately 80% are singletons; the top ten hold 13% to 15%. This CDR3 has 14 residues. The V end was cut by 3 bases, the J end by 0 bases, with 8 bases between. Germline V gives CDR1 LGHDT, CDR2 YNNKEL (reference sequence).

Sequencing used PBMCs or T cells enriched from blood (not recorded which). V usage is TRBV3-1 (or the pseudogene TRBV3-2) and J usage is TRBJ2-5, with D possibly matching TRBD1 (7 bases). The clonotype originates from a man in his sixties who had been exposed to COVID-19. The CDR3 region has the DNA TGTGCCAGCAGCCACAGGGGGGACCAAGAGACCCAGTACTTC. This codes for CASSHRGDQETQYF.